Each of the 23 T cell receptor beta chains below was sequenced from the same sample in a study of cytotoxic CD8 clonotypes in ibrutinib-treated CLL. TCRdb's table, derived via immunoSEQ multiplex PCR, lists solely in-frame clones and lacks some. The repertoire includes around 91,000 clones, 85% to 90% of them detected once, and 5% to 6% sits in the top ten. Sequences were derived from PBMCs, sampled before ibrutinib treatment. Receptors originate from a human donor with chronic lymphocytic leukemia.

J is TRBJ2-7 and V is TRBV9, with D perhaps matching TRBD1 (6 bases). The CDR3 is 15 residues long. Trimming took off 0 bases at V and 2 bases at J, with 12 bases between the two ends. Germline V CDR1 and CDR2: SGDLS, YYNGEE. The CDR3 nucleotides read TGTGCCAGCAGCGTAGCGGACAGCGATACCTACGAGCAGTACTTC. Translated: CASSVADSDTYEQYF.

The V gene is TRBV9, the J gene TRBJ2-1; D gene unclear. Trimming pared 0 bases from V and 7 bases from J, leaving 8 bases between. This CDR3 spans 13 amino acids. Per germline, CDR1 SGDLS and CDR2 YYNGEE. The CDR3 nucleotides read TGTGCCAGCAGCGTAGCTAGGACGAATGAGCAGTTCTTC. Translated, it gives CASSVARTNEQFF.

The CDR3, as DNA: TGTGCCAGCAGCCAAGAGGTAGCGGGAGGGTCGGATACGCAGTATTTT. The encoded protein is CASSQEVAGGSDTQYF. The rearrangement links TRBV4-2 to TRBJ2-3; the match to TRBD2 covers 11 bases. Germline trimming cut 0 bases from V and 6 bases from J; bases unmatched to any gene: 5. The germline gives CDR1 LGHNA, CDR2 YNFKEQ. The CDR3 totals 16 residues.

The rearrangement uses TRBV29-1 and TRBJ1-4, with D tentatively TRBD1 (5 bases). Looked up from germline, CDR1 is SQVTM and CDR2 is ANQGSEA. Trimming shortened V by 4 bases and J by 1 base, and 10 bases separated the two germline ends. The CDR3 is made up of 14 amino acids. This CDR3 is CSVGPGITNEKLFF. The DNA for the CDR3 is TGCAGCGTTGGGCCAGGGATAACTAATGAAAAACTGTTTTTT.

The V and J genes are TRBV27 and TRBJ2-7; maybe TRBD2 (6 bases). The CDR3 covers 14 residues. V was clipped by 7 bases and J by 4 bases, with 17 bases between them. Germline V gene lookup returns CDR1 MNHEY and CDR2 SMNVEV (reference sequence). The CDR3 region has the DNA TGTGCCAGCATGAAGACTAGTAAAGTTTACGAGCAGTACTTC. Translated: CASMKTSKVYEQYF.

The chain employs TRBV12-1 and TRBJ2-4. TRBV12-1 is tagged as a pseudogene. The CDR3 covers 16 residues. CDR3 protein: CASSFWGSLAKNIQYF. CDR3 in DNA: TGTGCCAGCAGCTTTTGGGGTAGCTTAGCCAAAAACATTCAGTACTTC.

The sample holds one count of this clone. The chain uses TRBV9 and TRBJ1-1; D is unresolved. The V gene lost 4 bases and the J gene lost 1 base, with 11 bases spanning the gap. The CDR3 has 14 amino acids. Germline V gene lookup returns CDR1 SGDLS and CDR2 YYNGEE. CDR3 nucleotides: TGTGCCAGCAGCATCTCCGGGGAGAACACTGAAGCTTTCTTT. This codes for CASSISGENTEAFF.

This clone has more than one count but fewer than ten. The chain employs TRBV19 and TRBJ2-6; 8 bases match TRBD1. Germline CDR1 LNHDA, CDR2 SQIVND (reference sequence). The J segment lost 2 bases and the V segment lost 4 bases, leaving 1 base of the junction unmatched. The CDR3 has 15 residues. CDR3 loop: CASSTGGTGANVLTF. DNA of the CDR3: TGTGCCAGTAGTACAGGGGGCACTGGGGCCAACGTCCTGACTTTC.

This clone was seen once. The V and J genes are TRBV19 and TRBJ1-2, with TRBD1 matching 7 bases. This CDR3 has 16 amino acids. The J segment lost 4 bases and the V segment lost 0 bases, leaving 8 bases of the junction unmatched. The germline CDR1 and CDR2 sequences are LNHDA and SQIVND (reference sequence). CDR3: CASSIDAGTDLYGYTF. The CDR3 region has the DNA TGTGCCAGTAGTATAGATGCAGGGACAGATCTCTATGGCTACACCTTC.

The V and J genes are TRBV5-4 and TRBJ2-1; TRBD2 aligns across 11 bases. V was pared by 0 bases and J by 5 bases, with 7 bases of the junction left unmatched. The CDR3 has 17 residues. CDR1 is SGHNT and CDR2 is YYREEE in the germline V gene (reference sequence). CDR3 sequence reads: CASSLVSLAGAHNEQFF. The CDR3 DNA reads as TGTGCCAGCAGCTTGGTATCACTAGCGGGAGCGCACAATGAGCAGTTCTTC.

The rearrangement uses TRBV19 and TRBJ1-2; no reliable D call. CDR1 LNHDA and CDR2 SQIVND come from the germline V gene (reference sequence). V shed 10 bases and J shed 2 bases, with 17 bases lying between them. There are 14 residues in the CDR3. The CDR3 region is CATTARYANYGYTF. For the CDR3, the DNA is TGTGCCACCACCGCTCGATACGCAAACTATGGCTACACCTTC.

This clone was recorded once. This chain links TRBV18 with TRBJ2-5; D may be TRBD1 (5 bases). CDR3 size: 15 residues. Trimming took 4 bases from V and 3 from J, leaving 15 bases between them. The germline V gene encodes CDR1 KGHSH and CDR2 LQKENI. The CDR3 reads CASSLSQGIEETQYF. The DNA of the CDR3 is TGTGCCAGCTCACTCTCGCAGGGTATTGAAGAGACCCAGTACTTC.

V and J are TRBV6-1 and TRBJ2-6; possibly TRBD2 for D (6 bases). In germline, CDR1 is MNHNS, CDR2 SASEGT. CDR3 size: 19 residues. Trimming stripped 2 bases from V and 3 bases from J, with 20 bases between. The CDR3 DNA reads TGTGCCAGCAGTGAAAACCCCGCGACTAGTTTTTTTGGGGCCAACGTCCTGACTTTC. This sequence encodes CASSENPATSFFGANVLTF.

V gene TRBV5-4 combines with J gene TRBJ2-7, with D possibly matching TRBD2 (6 bases). V was pared by 4 bases and J by 0 bases, with 14 bases between. CDR3 length: 15 residues. Germline V gene lookup returns CDR1 SGHNT and CDR2 YYREEE (reference sequence). The CDR3 region has the DNA TGTGCCAGCAGCCTTTCGGGGGTAATCTCCTACGAGCAGTACTTC. This sequence encodes CASSLSGVISYEQYF.

This chain uses TRBV7-9 with TRBJ2-3; possibly TRBD1 for D (5 bases). The CDR3 runs 15 residues. CDR1 is SEHNR, CDR2 FQNEAQ, per germline (reference sequence). Deletions cut 3 bases from V and 4 bases from J, with 14 bases between. Written as DNA, the CDR3 is TGTGCCAGCAGCTTCTGGGGCAGGGCTCCAGATACGCAGTATTTT. This codes for CASSFWGRAPDTQYF. The entire variable domain, with the rest obtained from reference TRBV7-9 and TRBJ2-3, is as follows: DTGVSQNPRHKITKRGQNVTFRCDPISEHNRLYWYRQTLGQGPEFLTYFQNEAQLEKSRLLSDRFSAERPKGSFSTLEIQRTEQGDSAMYLCASSFWGRAPDTQYFGPGTRLTVL.

This chain joins TRBV5-1 and TRBJ2-1, with TRBD2 identical over 16 bases. V was clipped by 1 base and J by 6 bases; unmatched bases: 7. The CDR3 is 18 residues long. Per germline, CDR1 SGHRS and CDR2 YFSETQ. CDR3 in DNA: TGCGCCAGCAGCTTGCGGGGACTAGCGGGAGGGCTTCGCAATGAGCAGTTCTTC. Protein sequence: CASSLRGLAGGLRNEQFF. Full variable domain (remainder filled in from reference TRBV5-1 and TRBJ2-1): KAGVTQTPRYLIKTRGQQVTLSCSPISGHRSVSWYQQTPGQGLQFLFEYFSETQRNKGNFPGRFSGRQFSNSRSEMNVSTLELGDSALYLCASSLRGLAGGLRNEQFFGPGTRLTVL.

The V call is TRBV9, the J call TRBJ2-1, with unresolved D. V gave up 1 base and J gave up 5 bases, with 10 bases separating them. There are 14 residues in the CDR3. Germline CDR1 and CDR2: SGDLS and YYNGEE. CDR3 in DNA: TGTGCCAGCAGCGTAAAACTGGTTGACAATGAGCAGTTCTTC. Amino acids: CASSVKLVDNEQFF.

The chain links TRBV6-1 to TRBJ2-6; 8 nucleotides agree with TRBD1. The V and J ends lost 4 bases and 4 bases, in that order; junction bases with no gene match: 0. Per the germline V gene, CDR1 is MNHNS and CDR2 is SASEGT. This CDR3 region has 14 residues. In DNA, the CDR3 is TGTGCCAGCAGTGGACAGGGGGGGGCCAACGTCCTGACTTTC. It is translated as CASSGQGGANVLTF.

The rearrangement joins TRBV4-2 to TRBJ2-7, with D perhaps matching TRBD1 or TRBD2 (5 bases each). The germline gives CDR1 LGHNA, CDR2 YNFKEQ. This CDR3 region has 14 residues. Trimming stripped 0 bases from V and 9 bases from J, with 15 bases between. The CDR3 loop is CASSQELQGGGQYF. CDR3 coding DNA: TGTGCCAGCAGCCAAGAACTCCAGGGTGGAGGGCAGTACTTC.

The rearrangement uses TRBV7-8 and TRBJ1-5; 7 bases align to TRBD1. Germline V gives CDR1 SGHVS, CDR2 FQNEAQ. The CDR3 consists of 17 residues. Trimming at V came to 5 bases and at J to 3 bases, leaving 13 bases not matched to a gene. The CDR3 region has the DNA TGTGCCAGCAGCCACACCCTAACAGGGGTCCTCAATCAGCCCCAGCATTTT. Its protein product is CASSHTLTGVLNQPQHF.

The genes are TRBV28 and TRBJ1-1; D unresolved. V was cut by 6 bases and J by 1 base, with 15 bases left in between. CDR3 length: 15 amino acids. The germline CDR1 and CDR2 sequences are MDHEN and SYDVKM. CDR3 in DNA: TGTGCCAGCAGGCCCGTCGGACGGACGAACACTGAAGCTTTCTTT. Protein sequence: CASRPVGRTNTEAFF.

The rearrangement links TRBV18 to TRBJ2-3, with 8 bases that match TRBD1. The ends lost 4 bases at V and 2 bases at J; junction bases unmatched: 8. Germline assignment: CDR1 KGHSH and CDR2 LQKENI. CDR3 length: 16 amino acids. The CDR3 here is CASSRRQGTVTDTQYF. The CDR3 nucleotides read TGTGCCAGCTCACGTCGACAGGGGACCGTCACAGATACGCAGTATTTT.

J is TRBJ2-2 and V is TRBV29-1; TRBD1 agrees at 7 bases. Germline V gene sequence: CDR1 SQVTM, CDR2 ANQGSEA. The CDR3 consists of 15 residues. V trimming: 7 bases; J trimming: 3 bases; junction bases outside the gene matches: 11. The CDR3 reads CSATSTGDYTGELFF. CDR3 nucleotide sequence: TGCAGCGCAACCTCTACAGGGGATTACACCGGGGAGCTGTTTTTT.